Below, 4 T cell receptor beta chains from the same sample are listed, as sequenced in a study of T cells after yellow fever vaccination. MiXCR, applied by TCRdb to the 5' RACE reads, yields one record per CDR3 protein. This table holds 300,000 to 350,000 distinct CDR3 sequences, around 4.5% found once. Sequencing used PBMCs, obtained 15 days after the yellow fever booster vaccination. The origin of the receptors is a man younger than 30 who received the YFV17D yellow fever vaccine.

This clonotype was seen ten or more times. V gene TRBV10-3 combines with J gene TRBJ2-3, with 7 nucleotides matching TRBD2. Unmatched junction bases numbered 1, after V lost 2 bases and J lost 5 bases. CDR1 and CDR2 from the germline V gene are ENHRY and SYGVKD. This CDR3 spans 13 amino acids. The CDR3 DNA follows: TGTGCCATCAGTGAGGGGGGGGTAGATACGCAGTATTTT. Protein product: CAISEGGVDTQYF.

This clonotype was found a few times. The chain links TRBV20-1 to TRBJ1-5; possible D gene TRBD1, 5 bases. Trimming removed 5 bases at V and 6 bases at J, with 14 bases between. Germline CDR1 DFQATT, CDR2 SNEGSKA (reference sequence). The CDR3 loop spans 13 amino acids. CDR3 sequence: CSAPGPFGQPQHF. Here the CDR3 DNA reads TGCAGTGCTCCGGGACCGTTCGGTCAGCCCCAGCATTTT.

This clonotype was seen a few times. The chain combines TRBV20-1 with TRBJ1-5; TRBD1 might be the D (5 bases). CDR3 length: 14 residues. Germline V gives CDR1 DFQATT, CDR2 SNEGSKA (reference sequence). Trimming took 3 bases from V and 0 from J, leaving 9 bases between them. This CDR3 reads CSASRGDSNQPQHF. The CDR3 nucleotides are TGCAGTGCTAGTCGGGGGGATAGCAATCAGCCCCAGCATTTT.

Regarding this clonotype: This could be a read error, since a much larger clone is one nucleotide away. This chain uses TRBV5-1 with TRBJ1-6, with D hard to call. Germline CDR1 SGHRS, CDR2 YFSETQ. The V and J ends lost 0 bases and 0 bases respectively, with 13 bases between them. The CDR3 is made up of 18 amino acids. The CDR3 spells CASSLEAERGSYNSPLHF. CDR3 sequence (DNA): TGCGCCAGCAGCTTGGAAGCGGAGCGGGGCTCCTATAATTCACCCCTCCACTTT.